One sample yielded the 30 T cell receptor beta chains listed below, sequenced in a study of blood T cells in healthy people across ages. Sample-barcoded 5' priming and a J-beta primer mix drove a second PCR of roughly 7 to 11 cycles. TCRdb reprocessed the 5' RACE reads with MiXCR, giving one entry per CDR3 protein. The repertoire consists of hundreds of thousands of distinct CDR3 sequences, with around 29% occurring once and the leading ten covering 29%. The specimen sequenced was blood. These receptors all come from a woman in her 70s in good health.

The genes are TRBV28 and TRBJ2-3; D is ambiguous. Trimming took off 5 bases at V and 9 bases at J, with 15 bases between the two ends. Germline V lookup: CDR1 MDHEN, CDR2 SYDVKM. The CDR3 sequence is 13 residues long. The CDR3 nucleotides are TGTGCCAGCAGTCTCCCCGGTGAAAGGACGCAGTATTTT. This sequence encodes CASSLPGERTQYF.

The CDR3 is CSAEERAKNIQYF. The CDR3 DNA is TGCAGTGCTGAGGAGCGGGCCAAAAACATTCAGTACTTC. The chain employs TRBV20-1 and TRBJ2-4; D is possibly TRBD2 (5 bases). The CDR3 has 13 residues. V lost 5 bases to trimming and J lost 1 base, with 9 bases between them. In germline, CDR1 is DFQATT, CDR2 SNEGSKA (reference sequence).

This clonotype came up a few times. The junction departs from germline at one end; a sequencing error may be responsible. The V call is TRBV12-3 or TRBV12-4, the J call TRBJ1-1, with TRBD1 matching over 7 bases. This CDR3 has 14 residues. CDR3 sequence (DNA): TGTGCCAGCAGTGTGGGACAGATGAGCACTGAAGCCTTCTTT. The encoded protein is CASSVGQMSTEAFF.

This clonotype appeared a few times. Germline is not matched at one junction end, which may reflect a read error. The rearrangement links TRBV28 to TRBJ1-5; TRBD1 is a possible D gene (5 bases). Germline CDR1 MDHEN, CDR2 SYDVKM. CDR3 length: 15 residues. The CDR3 DNA is TGTGCCAGCAGTTCTTCCAGGGTTCCCAATCAGCTCCAGCATTTT. Its protein product is CASSSSRVPNQLQHF.

The chain uses TRBV20-1 and TRBJ2-3; 10 nucleotides match TRBD2. Trimming took 5 bases from V and 1 from J; bases not matched to a gene: 15. CDR3 size: 18 residues. Germline V CDR1 and CDR2: DFQATT, SNEGSKA (reference sequence). For the CDR3, the DNA is TGCAGTGCTGACGAGGTTATAGCGGGAGGAATGGGCACAGATACGCAGTATTTT. Protein sequence: CSADEVIAGGMGTDTQYF.

This sequence joins TRBV5-1 and TRBJ2-5, with 9 positions matching TRBD2. The end of the DNA fits TRBJ2-7 better, so the J call may be wrong. Germline V gives CDR1 SGHRS, CDR2 YFSETQ. The CDR3 loop spans 15 amino acids. As DNA, the CDR3 is TGCGCCAGCAGTTCTACTAGCGGGCAAGCCTACGAGCAGTACTTC. Translating it yields CASSSTSGQAYEQYF.

The V call is TRBV20-1, the J call TRBJ2-5; possible D gene TRBD2, 5 bases. Germline values: CDR1 DFQATT, CDR2 SNEGSKA (reference sequence). The CDR3 runs 15 residues. Trimming took 0 bases from V and 7 from J, leaving 18 bases between them. The CDR3 protein is CSARDPREYLGTQYF. The CDR3, as DNA: TGCAGTGCTAGAGATCCCCGGGAATACCTAGGGACCCAGTACTTC.

This chain connects TRBV7-9 to TRBJ1-2; D call uncertain. The CDR3 contains 15 residues. Germline values: CDR1 SEHNR, CDR2 FQNEAQ (reference sequence). V lost 5 bases to trimming and J lost 8 bases, with 21 bases between them. CDR3 loop: CASSVGRAASDGYTF. The DNA for the CDR3 is TGTGCCAGCAGCGTAGGGAGGGCTGCTAGCGACGGCTACACCTTC.

This clonotype turned up a few times. The chain has TRBV7-2 and TRBJ2-3; 7 nucleotides align to TRBD2. CDR3 length: 13 residues. V dropped 7 bases and J dropped 5; count of bases not matched to a gene: 6. CDR1 SGHTA and CDR2 FQGNSA come from the germline V gene. CDR3 loop: CASTPGGGDTQYF. In DNA, the CDR3 is TGTGCCAGCACCCCGGGAGGCGGAGATACGCAGTATTTT.

This clonotype was counted only a few times. The junction departs from germline at one end; a sequencing error may be responsible. The chain links TRBV2 to TRBJ2-5; D might be TRBD1 (6 bases). The DNA end is a closer match to TRBJ2-7, so the J assignment may be wrong. This CDR3 spans 14 amino acids. The germline V gene has CDR1 SNHLY and CDR2 FYNNEI. CDR3 residues: CASRSRQGSSEQYF. CDR3 nucleotides: TGTGCCAGCAGGAGTCGGCAGGGGTCCTCCGAGCAGTACTTC.

This chain links TRBV20-1 with TRBJ1-2; D gene ambiguous. The CDR3 has 15 residues. Trimming stripped 1 base from V and 4 bases from J, with 16 bases between. Germline loops: CDR1 DFQATT, CDR2 SNEGSKA (reference sequence). The CDR3 region has the DNA TGCAGTGCTAGAGCTGGCACCTCCTTAGGCTATGGCTACACCTTC. Translation: CSARAGTSLGYGYTF.

The chain recombines TRBV20-1 with TRBJ1-4; no reliable D call. In germline, CDR1 is DFQATT, CDR2 SNEGSKA (reference sequence). V lost 0 bases to trimming and J lost 3 bases, with 14 bases between them. The CDR3 consists of 16 residues. The DNA for the CDR3 is TGCAGTGCTAGAGAGGGCCCGGGCACGGCTAATGAAAAACTGTTTTTT. Translation gives CSAREGPGTANEKLFF.

The chain combines TRBV27 with TRBJ2-7; TRBD2 matches 12 bases. The CDR3 is 16 amino acids. V trimming: 5 bases; J trimming: 2 bases; junction bases outside the gene matches: 7. Germline values: CDR1 MNHEY, CDR2 SMNVEV (reference sequence). The CDR3 here is CASSPGLAGPPYEQYF. CDR3 DNA: TGTGCCAGCAGTCCGGGACTAGCGGGTCCTCCCTACGAGCAGTACTTC.

The chain links TRBV5-1 to TRBJ2-7, with D unclear. This CDR3 is 13 amino acids long. The V end was cut by 5 bases, the J end by 0 bases, with 9 bases between. Germline lookup yields CDR1 SGHRS and CDR2 YFSETQ. The CDR3 sequence: CASSPESSYEQYF. The CDR3 bases are TGCGCCAGCAGTCCTGAGAGCTCCTACGAGCAGTACTTC.

The J gene is TRBJ2-5, the V gene TRBV20-1; 8 bases map to TRBD1. TRBJ2-1 explains the end of the DNA better; the J call may be wrong. Looked up from germline, CDR1 is DFQATT and CDR2 is SNEGSKA (reference sequence). CDR3 length equals 15 residues. For the CDR3, the DNA is TGCAGTGCTTGGACCGGACAGGGAAAGGACAATGAGCAGTTCTTC. Protein sequence: CSAWTGQGKDNEQFF.

The V gene is TRBV10-3, the J gene TRBJ2-7; 7 positions agree with TRBD1. This CDR3 contains 13 residues. Germline loops: CDR1 ENHRY, CDR2 SYGVKD. Unmatched junction bases numbered 5, after V lost 6 bases and J lost 3 bases. The CDR3 protein is CAIRTGTDYEQYF. In DNA, the CDR3 is TGTGCCATCAGAACCGGGACAGACTACGAGCAGTACTTC.

The rearrangement uses TRBV3-1 and TRBJ1-5; 9 nucleotides align to TRBD1. J lost 5 bases, V lost 3 bases, and 8 bases had no gene match. From germline, CDR1 is LGHDT and CDR2 YNNKEL (reference sequence). The CDR3 contains 16 residues. The CDR3 loop reads CASSQRGQGLDQPQHF. CDR3 coding DNA: TGTGCCAGCAGCCAGAGGGGACAGGGACTCGATCAGCCCCAGCATTTT.

The J gene is TRBJ2-3, the V gene TRBV7-9; 13 nucleotides align to TRBD2. This CDR3 is 16 amino acids long. V was pared by 5 bases and J by 5 bases, with 7 bases of the junction left unmatched. Looked up from germline, CDR1 is SEHNR and CDR2 is FQNEAQ (reference sequence). In DNA form, the CDR3 reads TGTGCCAGCAGCACGGGACTAGCGGGAAGACAAGATACGCAGTATTTT. The encoded protein is CASSTGLAGRQDTQYF.

This clonotype was recorded a few times. The gene calls are TRBV6-6 and TRBJ2-7, with D possibly being TRBD1 (6 bases). The germline CDR1 and CDR2 sequences are MNHNY and SVGAGI (reference sequence). V shed 6 bases and J shed 0 bases, with 15 bases lying between them. The CDR3 has 15 residues. CDR3 residues: CASSLDSSSSYEQYF. The CDR3 region has the DNA TGTGCCAGCAGCTTGGACAGCTCCTCCTCCTACGAGCAGTACTTC.

In its sample, this clonotype was seen a few times. V usage is TRBV24-1 and J usage is TRBJ2-5; D might be TRBD1 (6 bases). V was clipped by 4 bases and J by 1 base, with 12 bases between them. Germline V gene data show CDR1 as KGHDR and CDR2 as SFDVKD. The length of the CDR3 is 15 residues. CDR3 protein: CATSDIRTAQETQYF. CDR3 bases: TGTGCCACCAGTGACATCAGGACAGCCCAAGAGACCCAGTACTTC.

This clonotype was detected a few times. The chain links TRBV7-8 to TRBJ1-1; a possible D gene is TRBD1 (5 bases). Germline V lookup: CDR1 SGHVS, CDR2 FQNEAQ. There are 15 residues in the CDR3. Trimming shortened V by 0 bases and J by 0 bases, and 8 bases separated the two germline ends. CDR3 coding DNA: TGTGCCAGCAGCTTAGCGGGGACCGTGAACACTGAAGCTTTCTTT. Amino acid sequence: CASSLAGTVNTEAFF.

The sample holds many counts of this clonotype. This chain joins TRBV7-9 and TRBJ1-1; D uncertain. V dropped 7 bases and J dropped 1 base, with 13 bases sitting between them. The V gene's germline CDR1 is SEHNR and CDR2 FQNEAQ (reference sequence). The CDR3 has 14 residues. The CDR3 sequence is CASTLIGGNTEAFF. The CDR3 region has the DNA TGTGCCAGCACCCTCATCGGCGGGAACACTGAAGCTTTCTTT.

This clonotype has only a few counts. J is TRBJ2-5 and V is TRBV6-2 or TRBV6-3; 12 bases are shared with TRBD1. The V and J ends lost 8 bases and 5 bases, in that order; junction bases with no gene match: 6. The CDR3 totals 14 residues. Per germline, CDR1 MNHEY and CDR2 SVGEGT. Here the CDR3 DNA reads TGTGCCAGCCGGGACAGGGGGCGTCGGGAGACCCAGTACTTC. Protein sequence: CASRDRGRRETQYF.

In its sample, this clonotype was seen many times. The chain combines TRBV20-1 with TRBJ1-4, with D perhaps matching TRBD1 (5 bases). Trimming stripped 5 bases from V and 5 bases from J, with 18 bases between. CDR1 and CDR2 from the germline V gene are DFQATT and SNEGSKA (reference sequence). The CDR3 is 15 amino acids. The CDR3 loop is CSAVRPGRYNEKLFF. CDR3 nucleotide sequence: TGCAGTGCTGTACGACCGGGACGTTACAATGAAAAACTGTTTTTT.

The rearrangement joins TRBV29-1 to TRBJ1-2; D not resolved. Trimming cost V 5 bases and J 5 bases, with 12 bases left between them. The CDR3 is made up of 12 amino acids. Looked up from germline, CDR1 is SQVTM and CDR2 is ANQGSEA. The CDR3 DNA reads as TGCAGCGTTCGAACGCCTGAATATGGCTACACCTTC. Protein sequence: CSVRTPEYGYTF.

This clonotype has ten or more counts. The CDR3 spells CASSLNYEQYF. CDR3 nucleotide sequence: TGTGCCAGCAGTCTAAACTACGAGCAGTACTTC. This sequence joins TRBV28 and TRBJ2-7; D is uncertain. With 5 bases removed from V and 3 bases from J, the gap between germline ends came to 5 bases. CDR3 length: 11 residues. In germline, CDR1 is MDHEN, CDR2 SYDVKM.

The genes are TRBV7-2 and TRBJ2-2; D is undetermined. Germline V gives CDR1 SGHTA, CDR2 FQGNSA. Trimming took off 2 bases at V and 4 bases at J, with 8 bases between the two ends. There are 14 residues in the CDR3. CDR3 sequence (DNA): TGTGCCAGCAGCTTAAGACTGGTCACCGGGGAGCTGTTTTTT. Residues: CASSLRLVTGELFF.

This clonotype was seen repeatedly, ten times or more. The chain is built from TRBV5-1 and TRBJ2-5; 12 bases are a match to TRBD2. TRBJ2-1 explains the end of the DNA better; the J call may be wrong. Germline V gene sequence: CDR1 SGHRS, CDR2 YFSETQ. This CDR3 region has 13 residues. The CDR3: CASSLGTSGEQFF. The CDR3 coding sequence is TGCGCCAGCAGCCTCGGGACTAGCGGGGAGCAGTTCTTC.

This clonotype was recorded at least ten times. The CDR3 region is CASSPPGTGRYGYTF. CDR3 bases: TGTGCCAGCAGTCCCCCGGGGACAGGACGATATGGCTACACCTTC. The V and J genes are TRBV12-3 or TRBV12-4 and TRBJ1-2, with 8 bases lining up with TRBD1. Trimming cost V 5 bases and J 5 bases; bases outside gene matches: 10. The CDR3 is 15 amino acids.

J is TRBJ2-1 and V is TRBV4-1, with 8 positions matching TRBD2. Trimming at V came to 0 bases and at J to 5 bases, leaving 9 bases not matched to a gene. The CDR3 has 17 amino acids. Germline V gene sequence: CDR1 MGHRA, CDR2 YSYEKL. The CDR3 DNA sequence: TGCGCCAGCAGCCAAGACAAGCGGGAGAGTGGGGACAATGAGCAGTTCTTC. Translated, it gives CASSQDKRESGDNEQFF.